What follows are 9 T cell receptor beta chains derived from one specimen sequenced in a study of T cell responses to AZD1222 COVID-19 vaccine. Assay used: immunoSEQ multiplex PCR; TCRdb lists only in-frame clones, some missing. In the table there are about 120,000 clones, approximately 91% of which are singletons. The source material was peripheral blood, sampled on day 0 of AZD1222 vaccination. These receptors were collected from an adult in good health.

The CDR3 DNA follows: TGCGCCAGCAGCTTGGGAGGAGGGGGCCCCAATCAGCCCCAGCATTTT. Protein product: CASSLGGGGPNQPQHF. The chain couples TRBV5-1 to TRBJ1-5; 7 bases line up with TRBD1. CDR1 SGHRS and CDR2 YFSETQ come from the germline V gene. After removal of 0 bases from V and 3 bases from J, the junction contained 6 bases not matched to a gene. CDR3 length: 16 amino acids.

The V call is TRBV24-1, the J call TRBJ1-2; D gene unclear. Germline V lookup: CDR1 KGHDR, CDR2 SFDVKD. V was trimmed by 4 bases and J by 8 bases, leaving 13 bases between them. The CDR3 contains 13 residues. The CDR3 DNA reads as TGTGCCACCAGTGAGCTCGCCTCGGGGGGCTACACCTTC. This translates into CATSELASGGYTF.

V and J are TRBV11-2 and TRBJ1-1; no reliable D call. Trimming took 1 base from V and 3 from J, leaving 12 bases between them. Germline CDR1 reads SGHAT; CDR2 reads FQNNGV. The length of the CDR3 is 15 residues. CDR3 sequence reads: CASSLVGGGYTEAFF. CDR3 bases: TGTGCCAGCAGCTTAGTAGGAGGTGGGTACACTGAAGCTTTCTTT.

This chain connects TRBV5-4 to TRBJ2-1; TRBD1 matches at 9 bases. CDR1 is SGHNT and CDR2 is YYREEE in the germline V gene (reference sequence). V was clipped by 5 bases and J by 4 bases; unmatched bases: 7. The CDR3 is made up of 15 amino acids. CDR3 DNA sequence: TGTGCCAGCAGATGGGACAGGGAGGGATACAATGAGCAGTTCTTC. It encodes CASRWDREGYNEQFF. Looking up the rest from reference TRBV5-4 and TRBJ2-1 gives the full variable domain: ETGVTQSPTHLIKTRGQQVTLRCSSQSGHNTVSWYQQALGQGPQFIFQYYREEENGRGNFPPRFSGLQFPNYSSELNVNALELDDSALYLCASRWDREGYNEQFFGPGTRLTVL.

The V and J genes are TRBV9 and TRBJ2-1, with D perhaps TRBD1 (6 bases). The V end was cut by 4 bases, the J end by 1 base, with 15 bases between. The germline CDR1 and CDR2 sequences are SGDLS and YYNGEE. The CDR3 length is 16 residues. The CDR3 region has the DNA TGTGCCAGCAGCCCCGCCCCCCAGGGGTCCTACAATGAGCAGTTCTTC. Encoded protein: CASSPAPQGSYNEQFF.

There are a few counts of this clone. The J gene is TRBJ2-2, the V gene TRBV7-3; no clear D gene. CDR1 is SGHTA and CDR2 is FQGTGA in the germline V gene. V lost 0 bases and J 0 bases, leaving 5 bases between the germline ends. The CDR3 extends over 15 amino acids. CDR3 coding DNA: TGTGCCAGCAGCTTAACCGAATCGAACACCGGGGAGCTGTTTTTT. The encoded protein is CASSLTESNTGELFF.

This rearrangement joins TRBV19 to TRBJ1-1; possible D gene TRBD1, 5 bases. CDR1 is LNHDA, CDR2 SQIVND, per germline (reference sequence). This CDR3 contains 14 residues. The V and J ends lost 3 bases and 0 bases respectively, with 8 bases between them. CDR3 bases: TGTGCCAGTAGTATCGCCAGGGTGAACACTGAAGCTTTCTTT. It is translated as CASSIARVNTEAFF.

The chain links TRBV11-2 to TRBJ2-2, with TRBD1 as a possible D gene (6 bases). This CDR3 has 16 amino acids. Trimming removed 8 bases at V and 2 bases at J, with 18 bases between. Germline values: CDR1 SGHAT, CDR2 FQNNGV. In DNA, the CDR3 is TGTGCCAGCCGTAAAGGGACATTCGCCAACACCGGGGAGCTGTTTTTT. Its protein is CASRKGTFANTGELFF.

CDR3 loop: CSVEGLAITDTQYF. CDR3 sequence (DNA): TGCAGCGTTGAAGGGCTAGCCATCACAGATACGCAGTATTTT. This chain joins TRBV29-1 and TRBJ2-3; a weak D match, TRBD2 (5 bases). The ends were cut back, 1 base at V and 2 bases at J, with 10 bases in the middle. There are 14 residues in the CDR3. Looked up from germline, CDR1 is SQVTM and CDR2 is ANQGSEA.